A selection of T cell receptor beta chains follows, all from one sample in a study of beta chain features in type 1 diabetes. The data were produced by immunoSEQ multiplex PCR, yet TCRdb's version contains in-frame clones alone and is incomplete. The sample has tens of thousands of clones; 50% to 70% are singletons. Sample: stem cell memory CD4+ T cells from blood. The receptors were sampled from a man aged 18 to 30 with type 1 diabetes. CDR3s leave out the opening cysteine and the closing phenylalanine or tryptophan. A D gene is named only where the DNA matches it firmly. A row's size may be missing; if present it is once, few, many or a size class.

d_gene | v_gene | abundance | CDR3aa
TRBD2 | TRBV6-5 | NA | ASRDSGGSGELF
TRBD1 | TRBV4-3 | NA | ASSQDGTGLTEAF
TRBD2 | TRBV7-2 | few | ATTSGQETQY
TRBD2 | TRBV6-4 | NA | ASSDKPSGGGPNEQF
NA | TRBV2 | NA | ASSRDSPNTGELF
TRBD2 | TRBV5-1 | once | ASRRTSGKETQY
NA | TRBV11-2 | once | ASSIGSSGDYEQY
NA | TRBV5-1 | NA | ASSLTPGYNEQF
TRBD2 | TRBV5-1 | NA | ASSLAASGAYEQF
TRBD1 | TRBV9 | NA | ASSVGDRGVYEQY
TRBD1 | TRBV19 | few | ASTTPGGQGLGQPQH
TRBD1 | TRBV5-1 | NA | ASSWAQGDTEAF
NA | TRBV18 | NA | ASSLTASTVYEQY
NA | TRBV6-1 | NA | ASSEMRVKEKLF
NA | TRBV5-1 | NA | ASTPPGAGETQY
NA | TRBV9 | few | ASSVDGQLNRYEQY
NA | TRBV7-2 | NA | ASTPQGFGYGYT
TRBD1 | TRBV30 | once | ACDRDRGRDTQY
TRBD1 | TRBV7-9 | NA | ASVGQLFYEQY
NA | TRBV19 | NA | ASSMRGTYEQY
NA | TRBV19 | NA | ASSRRDSLSGEQF
NA | TRBV2 | NA | ASSDPGGGTDTQY
NA | TRBV7-2 | few | ASSLFGGEQY
NA | TRBV5-1 | NA | ASSTARGWANEKLF
TRBD1 | TRBV29-1 | few | SVEGTAMNTEAF
TRBD2 | TRBV5-1 | NA | ASSFGTSEDTQY
NA | TRBV4-1 | NA | ASSQALSGSGTGELF
TRBD1 | TRBV5-1 | NA | ASSLQGDSSYEQY
NA | TRBV19 | NA | ASRLTASNQPQH
NA | TRBV10-3 | NA | AIKGGDFETTDTQY
TRBD2 | TRBV10-3 | NA | AISGTTGTEAGEQY
TRBD1 | TRBV27 | NA | ASSLDRGYGYT
TRBD1 | TRBV7-2 | NA | ASSLVTGAEGYT
NA | TRBV28 | NA | ASSLNRAAVFINSPLH
TRBD1 | TRBV2 | NA | ASSRQGLSTDTQY
TRBD2 | TRBV5-4 | NA | ASSSWTSGDNTQY
NA | TRBV5-4 | few | ASSLEPRREAF
TRBD2 | TRBV2 | NA | ASRASGTNTGELF
TRBD2 | TRBV28 | NA | ASSSPAGDGTGELF
NA | TRBV28 | few | ATLLTGLGKLF
NA | TRBV4-3 | few | ASSQRRRGGEAF